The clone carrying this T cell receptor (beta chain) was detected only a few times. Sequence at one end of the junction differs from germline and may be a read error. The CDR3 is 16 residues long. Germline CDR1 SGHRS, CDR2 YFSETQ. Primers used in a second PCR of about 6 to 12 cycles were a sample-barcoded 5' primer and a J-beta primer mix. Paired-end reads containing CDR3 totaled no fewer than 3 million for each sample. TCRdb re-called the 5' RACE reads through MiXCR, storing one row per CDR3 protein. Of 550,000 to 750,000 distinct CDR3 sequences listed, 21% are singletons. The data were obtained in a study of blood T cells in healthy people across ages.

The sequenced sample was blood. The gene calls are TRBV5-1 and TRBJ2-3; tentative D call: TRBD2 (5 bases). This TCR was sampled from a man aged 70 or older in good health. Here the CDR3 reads CASSLELSGSTDAQYF. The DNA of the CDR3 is TGCGCCAGCAGCTTGGAATTGTCGGGAAGTACAGATGCGCAGTATTTT.